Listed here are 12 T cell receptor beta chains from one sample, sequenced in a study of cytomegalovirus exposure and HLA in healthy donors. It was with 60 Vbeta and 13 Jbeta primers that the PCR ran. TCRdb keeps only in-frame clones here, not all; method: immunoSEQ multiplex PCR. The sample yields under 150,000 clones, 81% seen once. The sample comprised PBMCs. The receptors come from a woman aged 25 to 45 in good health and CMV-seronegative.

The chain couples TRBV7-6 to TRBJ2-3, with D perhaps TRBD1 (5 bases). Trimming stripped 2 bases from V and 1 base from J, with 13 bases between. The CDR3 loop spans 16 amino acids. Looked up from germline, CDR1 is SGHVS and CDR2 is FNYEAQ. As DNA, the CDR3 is TGTGCCAGCAGCTTACGTCAGGGTGGTGGCACAGATACGCAGTATTTT. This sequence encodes CASSLRQGGGTDTQYF. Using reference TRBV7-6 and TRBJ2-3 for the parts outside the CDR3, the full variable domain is GAGVSQSPRYKVTKRGQDVALRCDPISGHVSLYWYRQALGQGPEFLTYFNYEAQQDKSGLPNDRFSAERPEGSISTLTIQRTEQRDSAMYRCASSLRQGGGTDTQYFGPGTRLTVL.

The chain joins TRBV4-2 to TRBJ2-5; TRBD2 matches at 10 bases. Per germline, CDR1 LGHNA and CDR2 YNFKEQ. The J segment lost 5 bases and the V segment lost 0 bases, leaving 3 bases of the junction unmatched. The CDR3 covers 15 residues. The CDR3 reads CASSQEIAGGETQYF. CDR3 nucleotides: TGTGCCAGCAGCCAAGAAATAGCGGGAGGCGAGACCCAGTACTTC.

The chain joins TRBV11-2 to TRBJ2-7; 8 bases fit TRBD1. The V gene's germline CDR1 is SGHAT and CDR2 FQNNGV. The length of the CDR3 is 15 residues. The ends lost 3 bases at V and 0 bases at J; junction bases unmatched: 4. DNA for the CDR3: TGTGCCAGCAGCTTGTCCGGACAGGGCTCCTACGAGCAGTACTTC. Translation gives CASSLSGQGSYEQYF.

The CDR3 DNA sequence: TGTGCCAGCAGTTTATATAACGAGCAGTACTTC. Translation: CASSLYNEQYF. This chain links TRBV27 with TRBJ2-7; D call uncertain. With 1 base removed from V and 5 bases from J, the gap between germline ends came to 3 bases. The CDR3 loop spans 11 amino acids. CDR1 is MNHEY, CDR2 SMNVEV, per germline (reference sequence).

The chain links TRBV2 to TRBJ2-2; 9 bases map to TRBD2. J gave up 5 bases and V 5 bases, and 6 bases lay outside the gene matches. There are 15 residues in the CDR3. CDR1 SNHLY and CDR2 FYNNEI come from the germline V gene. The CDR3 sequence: CASSSSGSSTGELFF. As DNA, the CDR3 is TGTGCCAGCAGTAGTAGCGGGAGTTCAACCGGGGAGCTGTTTTTT.

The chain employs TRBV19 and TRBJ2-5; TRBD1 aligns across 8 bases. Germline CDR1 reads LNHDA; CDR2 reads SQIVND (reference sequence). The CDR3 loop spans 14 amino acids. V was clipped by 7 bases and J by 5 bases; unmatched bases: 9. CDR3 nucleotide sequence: TGTGCCAGTACCCCCCGGACAGGGTTGGAGACCCAGTACTTC. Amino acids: CASTPRTGLETQYF.

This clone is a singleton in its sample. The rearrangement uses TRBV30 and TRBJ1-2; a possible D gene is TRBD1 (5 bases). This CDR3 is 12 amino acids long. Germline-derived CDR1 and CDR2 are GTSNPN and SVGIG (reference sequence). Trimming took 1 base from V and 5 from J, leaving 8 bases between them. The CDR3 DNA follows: TGTGCCTGGAGTGGGGGACTATATGGCTACACCTTC. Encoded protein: CAWSGGLYGYTF.

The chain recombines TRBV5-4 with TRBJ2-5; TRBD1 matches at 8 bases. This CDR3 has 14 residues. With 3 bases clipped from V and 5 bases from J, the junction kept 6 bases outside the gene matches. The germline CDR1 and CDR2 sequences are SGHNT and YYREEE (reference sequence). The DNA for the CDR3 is TGTGCCAGCAGCTCCACAGGGGGTGCGGAGACCCAGTACTTC. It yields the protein CASSSTGGAETQYF.

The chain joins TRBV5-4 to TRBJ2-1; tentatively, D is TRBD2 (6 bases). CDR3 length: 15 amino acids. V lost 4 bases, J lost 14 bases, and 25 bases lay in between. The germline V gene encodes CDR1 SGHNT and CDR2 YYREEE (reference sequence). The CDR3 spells CASSGGLTGPTYEFF. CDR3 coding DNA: TGTGCCAGCAGCGGCGGACTAACGGGGCCCACTTACGAGTTCTTC.

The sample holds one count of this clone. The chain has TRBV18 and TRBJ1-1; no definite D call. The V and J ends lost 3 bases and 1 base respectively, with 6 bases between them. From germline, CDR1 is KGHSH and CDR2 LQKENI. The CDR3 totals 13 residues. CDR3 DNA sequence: TGTGCCAGCTCACCGCCCGGGAACACTGAAGCTTTCTTT. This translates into CASSPPGNTEAFF.

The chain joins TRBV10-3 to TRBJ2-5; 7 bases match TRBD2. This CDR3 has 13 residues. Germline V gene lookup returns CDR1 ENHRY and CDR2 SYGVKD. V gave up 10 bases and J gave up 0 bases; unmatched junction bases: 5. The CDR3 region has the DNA TGTGCCACCGAGCGGGGAGACCAAGAGACCCAGTACTTC. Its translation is CATERGDQETQYF.

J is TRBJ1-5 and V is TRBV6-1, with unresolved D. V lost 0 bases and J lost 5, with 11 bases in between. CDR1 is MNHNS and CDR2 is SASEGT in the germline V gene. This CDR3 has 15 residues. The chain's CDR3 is CASSEAGGQYQPQHF. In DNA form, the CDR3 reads TGTGCCAGCAGTGAAGCGGGAGGGCAGTATCAGCCCCAGCATTTT.